This T cell receptor (beta chain) comes out of a study of cytomegalovirus exposure and HLA in healthy donors. The CDR3 is 17 amino acids. V shed 0 bases and J 1 base; nucleotides not matched to a gene: 5. Germline CDR1 and CDR2: WNHNN and SYGVQD (reference sequence). In the PCR, 60 Vbeta and 13 Jbeta primers were used. Assay used: immunoSEQ multiplex PCR; TCRdb lists only in-frame clones, some missing. The table lists 100,000 to 150,000 clones, about 84% of them singletons. The source is a man between 18 and 35 years old in good health and CMV-seropositive. V gene TRBV10-1 combines with J gene TRBJ2-3; 9 nucleotides line up with TRBD2. Sequencing input: PBMCs. CDR3 protein: CASSESRLADGTDTQYF. In DNA form, the CDR3 reads TGCGCCAGCAGTGAGTCGAGACTAGCGGATGGCACAGATACGCAGTATTTT.